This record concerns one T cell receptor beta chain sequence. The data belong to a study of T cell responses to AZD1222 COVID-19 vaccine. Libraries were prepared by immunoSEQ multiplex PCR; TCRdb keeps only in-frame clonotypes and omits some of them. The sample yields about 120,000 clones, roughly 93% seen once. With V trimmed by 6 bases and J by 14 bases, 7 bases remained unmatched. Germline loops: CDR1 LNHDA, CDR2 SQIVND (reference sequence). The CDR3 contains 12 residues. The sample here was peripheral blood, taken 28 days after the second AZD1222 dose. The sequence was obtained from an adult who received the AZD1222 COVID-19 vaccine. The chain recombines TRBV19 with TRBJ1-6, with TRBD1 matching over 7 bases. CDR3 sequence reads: CASSSQGPTLHF. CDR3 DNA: TGTGCCAGTAGCTCACAGGGGCCGACCCTCCACTTT.